This entry lists 25 T cell receptor beta chains sequenced from one sample in a study of early T cells in non-severe SARS-CoV-2 infection. TCRdb reanalysed the 5' RACE reads using MiXCR and keeps one entry per CDR3 protein. The table records around 50,000 distinct CDR3 sequences, over 9.5% of them present only once. Sequencing was carried out using whole blood. The receptors come from an adult who was a healthcare worker with PCR-confirmed SARS-CoV-2 infection or an uninfected control (not recorded which).

V is TRBV7-6 and J is TRBJ2-1; D is unresolved. Germline V gene data show CDR1 as SGHVS and CDR2 as FNYEAQ. The CDR3 runs to 12 residues. The V end was cut by 0 bases, the J end by 6 bases, with 3 bases between. In DNA, the CDR3 is TGTGCCAGCAGCTTAGCAAGCAATGAGCAGTTCTTC. The encoded protein is CASSLASNEQFF.

This clonotype came up a few times. The V call is TRBV28, the J call TRBJ1-1; 9 nucleotides align to TRBD1. J lost 7 bases, V lost 10 bases, and 7 bases had no gene match. The CDR3 is 12 residues long. In germline, CDR1 is MDHEN, CDR2 SYDVKM. The CDR3 protein is CATTGGKGEAFF. In DNA form, the CDR3 reads TGTGCCACGACAGGGGGAAAGGGTGAAGCTTTCTTT.

In its sample, this clonotype was seen a few times. DNA of the CDR3: TGCAGCGTTGAAACGGGGTACGGCGGCTACACCTTC. This translates into CSVETGYGGYTF. The genes are TRBV29-1 and TRBJ1-2; D remains ambiguous. Trimming left V 2 bases short and J 8 bases short, with 12 bases between. This CDR3 region has 12 residues. Germline V gene sequence: CDR1 SQVTM, CDR2 ANQGSEA.

The chain couples TRBV7-9 to TRBJ1-5; D ambiguous. Per germline, CDR1 SEHNR and CDR2 FQNEAQ (reference sequence). There are 13 residues in the CDR3. The V gene lost 5 bases and the J gene lost 0 bases, with 5 bases spanning the gap. Here the CDR3 DNA reads TGTGCCAGCAGCGACGGTAGCAATCAGCCCCAGCATTTT. This encodes CASSDGSNQPQHF. Complete variable domain (other parts from reference TRBV7-9 and TRBJ1-5): DTGVSQNPRHKITKRGQNVTFRCDPISEHNRLYWYRQTLGQGPEFLTYFQNEAQLEKSRLLSDRFSAERPKGSFSTLEIQRTEQGDSAMYLCASSDGSNQPQHFGDGTRLSIL.

This clonotype was counted only a few times. This chain connects TRBV5-1 to TRBJ2-7; weak D call: TRBD1 (6 bases). The V end lost 0 bases, the J end lost 7 bases, and 11 bases lay between the germline ends. The CDR3 is made up of 13 amino acids. Germline CDR1 and CDR2: SGHRS and YFSETQ. CDR3 DNA: TGCGCCAGCAGCTTGGTTGGGACACGGGAGCAGTACTTC. Amino acid sequence: CASSLVGTREQYF.

This clonotype was counted ten times or more. The rearrangement joins TRBV6-1 to TRBJ1-5; 8 bases line up with TRBD1. The germline V gene encodes CDR1 MNHNS and CDR2 SASEGT. The CDR3 has 15 amino acids. Trimming at V came to 3 bases and at J to 9 bases, leaving 10 bases not matched to a gene. The CDR3 sequence is CASSEGGRGQAPQHF. In DNA form, the CDR3 reads TGTGCCAGCAGTGAGGGGGGCAGGGGGCAAGCGCCCCAGCATTTT.

V gene TRBV30 combines with J gene TRBJ2-7, with D perhaps TRBD1 or TRBD2 (5 bases each). The CDR3 runs to 14 residues. V lost 3 bases, J lost 8 bases, and 20 bases lay in between. Germline V CDR1 and CDR2: GTSNPN, SVGIG (reference sequence). The CDR3 here is CAWRRDHQGGQQYF. The CDR3 DNA reads TGTGCCTGGAGGAGGGACCATCAGGGTGGACAGCAGTACTTC.

The sample holds many counts of this clonotype. This chain joins TRBV9 and TRBJ2-1; D possibly corresponds to TRBD2 (6 bases). The CDR3 has 19 residues. With 3 bases removed from V and 4 bases from J, the gap between germline ends came to 26 bases. Germline CDR1 and CDR2: SGDLS and YYNGEE. The CDR3 loop is CASSAAGTPRNIEYNEQFF. DNA of the CDR3: TGTGCCAGCAGCGCCGCCGGGACTCCTCGAAATATAGAATACAATGAGCAGTTCTTC.

This clonotype was seen a few times. The chain recombines TRBV24-1 with TRBJ2-1, with TRBD1 identical over 7 bases. The CDR3 is made up of 12 amino acids. With V trimmed by 7 bases and J by 6 bases, 2 bases remained unmatched. From germline, CDR1 is KGHDR and CDR2 SFDVKD. CDR3 bases: TGTGCCACCAGCAGACAGGGCAATGAGCAGTTCTTC. Protein sequence: CATSRQGNEQFF.

In this sample, this clonotype turned up a few times. V and J are TRBV18 and TRBJ2-6, with D hard to call. Germline assignment: CDR1 KGHSH and CDR2 LQKENI. The CDR3 has 12 amino acids. The V and J ends lost 6 bases and 4 bases respectively, with 4 bases between them. CDR3 amino acids: CASSTGANVLTF. CDR3 nucleotides: TGTGCCAGCTCGACGGGGGCCAACGTCCTGACTTTC.

This clonotype was seen only a few times. The V call is TRBV28, the J call TRBJ2-3; D gene uncertain. Trimming pared 3 bases from V and 0 bases from J, leaving 7 bases between. The CDR3 contains 14 residues. The germline CDR1 and CDR2 sequences are MDHEN and SYDVKM. The CDR3 reads CASSFLSSTDTQYF. The DNA of the CDR3 is TGTGCCAGCAGTTTTCTCTCTAGCACAGATACGCAGTATTTT. Based on the CDR3 plus reference TRBV28 and TRBJ2-3, the full variable domain is DVKVTQSSRYLVKRTGEKVFLECVQDMDHENMFWYRQDPGLGLRLIYFSYDVKMKEKGDIPEGYSVSREKKERFSLILESASTNQTSMYLCASSFLSSTDTQYFGPGTRLTVL.

Comment on this clonotype: A much larger clone lies a single base off, so this may be a read error. This chain connects TRBV12-3 or TRBV12-4 to TRBJ2-1; no reliable D call. The CDR3 length is 13 residues. Here the CDR3 DNA reads TGTGCCAGCAGGGGCCTAGGTGAAAATGAGCAGCTCTTC. Its protein product is CASRGLGENEQLF.

This clonotype was observed at least ten times. The chain recombines TRBV20-1 with TRBJ2-3, with a possible D match to TRBD2 (5 bases). The V end lost 6 bases, the J end lost 7 bases, and 14 bases lay between the germline ends. Germline CDR1 and CDR2: DFQATT and SNEGSKA (reference sequence). CDR3 length equals 12 residues. The CDR3 loop is CSARDRLHTQYF. CDR3 sequence (DNA): TGCAGTGCGAGGGATCGACTCCATACGCAGTATTTT.

This clonotype was seen ten or more times. The chain links TRBV5-4 to TRBJ2-7; 8 positions match TRBD2. Germline CDR1 is SGHNT and CDR2 is YYREEE (reference sequence). Trimming cost V 1 base and J 2 bases; bases outside gene matches: 2. The length of the CDR3 is 14 residues. CDR3 sequence reads: CASSLKREPYEQYF. Here the CDR3 DNA reads TGTGCCAGCAGCTTGAAGCGGGAGCCCTACGAGCAGTACTTC. Full variable domain (outside the CDR3, taken from reference TRBV5-4 and TRBJ2-7): ETGVTQSPTHLIKTRGQQVTLRCSSQSGHNTVSWYQQALGQGPQFIFQYYREEENGRGNFPPRFSGLQFPNYSSELNVNALELDDSALYLCASSLKREPYEQYFGPGTRLTVT.

This clonotype was detected many times. The chain joins TRBV29-1 to TRBJ2-7; tentative D call: TRBD1 (6 bases). Trimming took 7 bases from V and 6 from J, leaving 16 bases between them. Germline-derived CDR1 and CDR2 are SQVTM and ANQGSEA. The CDR3 spans 12 residues. This CDR3 is CSAKHPGVEQYF. CDR3 DNA sequence: TGCAGCGCCAAGCACCCAGGGGTCGAGCAGTACTTC.

At least ten counts were recorded for this clonotype. The V call is TRBV6-1, the J call TRBJ2-7; D is uncertain. This CDR3 is built from 16 residues. Germline CDR1 and CDR2: MNHNS and SASEGT. V dropped 1 base and J dropped 4 bases, with 17 bases sitting between them. CDR3 protein: CASSEGPTPWRYEQYF. CDR3 nucleotide sequence: TGTGCCAGCAGTGAAGGACCCACGCCCTGGCGATACGAGCAGTACTTC.

This clonotype was counted ten times or more. The chain is built from TRBV7-9 and TRBJ1-6, with D perhaps TRBD1 (5 bases). The CDR3 spans 16 residues. Germline values: CDR1 SEHNR, CDR2 FQNEAQ (reference sequence). V was shortened by 5 bases and J by 0 bases, with 11 bases between the two germline ends. The CDR3 sequence is CASSQGDSSYNSPLHF. In DNA, the CDR3 is TGTGCCAGCAGCCAAGGGGATAGCTCCTATAATTCACCCCTCCACTTT.

There are many counts of this clonotype. J is TRBJ2-2 and V is TRBV25-1, with TRBD2 identical over 8 bases. The germline gives CDR1 MGHDK, CDR2 SYGVNS. J lost 1 base, V lost 6 bases, and 7 bases had no gene match. The length of the CDR3 is 16 residues. The CDR3 DNA follows: TGTGCCAGCAGGGTCACGAGCGGGGGGAACACCGGGGAGCTGTTTTTT. This gives the protein CASRVTSGGNTGELFF.

This clonotype was observed a few times. The chain recombines TRBV4-1 with TRBJ1-6, with 10 bases matching TRBD1. The ends lost 0 bases at V and 7 bases at J; junction bases unmatched: 6. Germline V gives CDR1 MGHRA, CDR2 YSYEKL. CDR3 length: 17 amino acids. CDR3 loop: CASSQDRQGAQNSPLHF. The CDR3 region has the DNA TGCGCCAGCAGCCAAGATCGACAGGGGGCGCAGAATTCACCCCTCCACTTT.

This clonotype was found a few times. The V gene is TRBV5-5, the J gene TRBJ2-7; D may be TRBD2 (5 bases). Per the germline V gene, CDR1 is SGHKS and CDR2 is YYEKEE (reference sequence). Trimming took off 4 bases at V and 5 bases at J, with 13 bases between the two ends. The CDR3 has 13 residues. CDR3 in amino acids: CASSVLTGNEQYF. The CDR3 DNA reads TGTGCCAGCAGCGTGCTTACGGGAAACGAGCAGTACTTC.

This chain connects TRBV6-1 to TRBJ1-5; 7 bases align to TRBD1. The CDR3 consists of 15 residues. Germline-derived CDR1 and CDR2 are MNHNS and SASEGT. V dropped 6 bases and J dropped 6; count of bases not matched to a gene: 11. DNA of the CDR3: TGTGCCAGCAGACGCGGGACAGCCAACGGTCAGCCCCAGCATTTT. This sequence encodes CASRRGTANGQPQHF.

As for this clonotype: Just one base apart from a much larger clone, this may be a read error. The chain recombines TRBV3-1 with TRBJ2-1; tentative D call: TRBD2 (6 bases). The V gene's germline CDR1 is LGHDT and CDR2 YNNKEL (reference sequence). V was trimmed by 3 bases and J by 8 bases, leaving 14 bases between them. The CDR3 is 14 amino acids. The CDR3 DNA is TGTGCCAGCAGCCACGGCGGGAACCACGATGAGCAGTTCTTC. The encoded protein is CASSHGGNHDEQFF.

This clonotype was found many times. This chain links TRBV2 with TRBJ2-7; TRBD2 agrees at 8 bases. J lost 2 bases, V lost 8 bases, and 8 bases had no gene match. Germline lookup yields CDR1 SNHLY and CDR2 FYNNEI. This CDR3 is 14 amino acids long. DNA of the CDR3: TGTGCCAGCGGGCCGGGACTAGAAGCCTACGAGCAGTACTTC. Protein sequence: CASGPGLEAYEQYF. The full variable domain, completed using reference TRBV2 and TRBJ2-7, is EPEVTQTPSHQVTQMGQEVILRCVPISNHLYFYWYRQILGQKVEFLVSFYNNEISEKSEIFDDQFSVERPDGSNFTLKIRSTKLEDSAMYFCASGPGLEAYEQYFGPGTRLTVT.

In its sample, this clonotype was seen a few times. The chain joins TRBV9 to TRBJ2-7; D is unresolved. Trimming pared 4 bases from V and 1 base from J, leaving 12 bases between. CDR3 length: 14 residues. Germline V gene data show CDR1 as SGDLS and CDR2 as YYNGEE. CDR3 coding DNA: TGTGCCAGCAGCCCCGGAGTCCAGTCCTACGAGCAGTACTTC. This translates into CASSPGVQSYEQYF. The entire variable domain, with the rest obtained from reference TRBV9 and TRBJ2-7, is as follows: DSGVTQTPKHLITATGQRVTLRCSPRSGDLSVYWYQQSLDQGLQFLIQYYNGEERAKGNILERFSAQQFPDLHSELNLSSLELGDSALYFCASSPGVQSYEQYFGPGTRLTVT.

This clonotype was found a few times. The chain links TRBV20-1 to TRBJ2-2; D unclear. Trimming removed 6 bases at V and 0 bases at J, with 11 bases between. This CDR3 comprises 14 residues. CDR1 and CDR2 from the germline V gene are DFQATT and SNEGSKA (reference sequence). CDR3 sequence: CSATPKPNTGELFF. The CDR3 DNA follows: TGCAGTGCAACCCCCAAGCCGAACACCGGGGAGCTGTTTTTT.